One and the same sample provided the 10 T cell receptor beta chains below, sequenced in a study of cytomegalovirus exposure and HLA in healthy donors. The PCR made use of 60 Vbeta and 13 Jbeta primers. The method was immunoSEQ multiplex PCR; TCRdb's version includes in-frame clones alone and lacks a portion of them. The specimen's table records about 38,000 clones. The specimen was PBMCs. The origin of the receptors is a man in his forties in good health and CMV-seropositive.

DNA of the CDR3: TGTGCCAGCAGCACTTTCCCCGGGGATGAGCAGTTCTTC. Translating gives CASSTFPGDEQFF. This rearrangement joins TRBV5-4 to TRBJ2-1; a possible D gene is TRBD2 (5 bases). The CDR3 runs 13 residues. V was cut by 4 bases and J by 8 bases, with 13 bases left in between. Germline assignment: CDR1 SGHNT and CDR2 YYREEE (reference sequence).

This chain uses TRBV12-5 with TRBJ2-3; D unclear. From germline, CDR1 is LGHNT and CDR2 FRNRAP. This CDR3 is 15 amino acids long. Trimming removed 1 base at V and 6 bases at J, with 14 bases between. This chain's CDR3 is CASGLGGTYLDTQYF. Written as DNA, the CDR3 is TGTGCTAGTGGTTTGGGAGGAACGTATTTGGATACGCAGTATTTT.

CDR3 sequence (DNA): TGTGCCAGCAGCCCATGGACTAGCGGGAGTTATGAGCAGTTCTTC. It codes for CASSPWTSGSYEQFF. V and J are TRBV5-8 and TRBJ2-1; 13 nucleotides match TRBD2. V lost 4 bases, J lost 8 bases, and 6 bases stayed unmatched. Looked up from germline, CDR1 is SGHTS and CDR2 is YDEGEE. The CDR3 is made up of 15 amino acids.

The gene calls are TRBV6-1 and TRBJ1-2, with D perhaps TRBD1 (6 bases). The CDR3 is made up of 15 amino acids. V lost 0 bases and J lost 4, with 12 bases in between. Germline V gene lookup returns CDR1 MNHNS and CDR2 SASEGT. Written as DNA, the CDR3 is TGTGCCAGCAGTGAAGCGCTTGTGACAGGCTATGGCTACACCTTC. Amino acid sequence: CASSEALVTGYGYTF.

The chain is built from TRBV5-1 and TRBJ2-7; D possibly corresponds to TRBD1 (6 bases). CDR3 length: 15 residues. The germline V gene encodes CDR1 SGHRS and CDR2 YFSETQ. The V end lost 5 bases, the J end lost 3 bases, and 18 bases lay between the germline ends. The CDR3 region has the DNA TGCGCCAGCAGTTGGACACAGGGCATTGGCTACGAGCAGTACTTC. Protein: CASSWTQGIGYEQYF.

This chain connects TRBV10-3 to TRBJ2-1, with D maybe TRBD2 (6 bases). The length of the CDR3 is 15 residues. The germline gives CDR1 ENHRY, CDR2 SYGVKD. Deletions cut 4 bases from V and 1 base from J, with 11 bases between. Here the CDR3 reads CAISVGLASYNEQFF. Written as DNA, the CDR3 is TGTGCCATCAGTGTTGGGCTAGCGTCCTACAATGAGCAGTTCTTC.

The J gene is TRBJ2-7, the V gene TRBV7-8; possible D gene TRBD2, 6 bases. The CDR3 has 14 amino acids. From germline, CDR1 is SGHVS and CDR2 FQNEAQ. V was clipped by 3 bases and J by 3 bases, with 12 bases between them. As DNA, the CDR3 is TGTGCCAGCAGCTTTCGGGACTTGGACTACGAGCAGTACTTC. It codes for CASSFRDLDYEQYF.

The V call is TRBV5-1, the J call TRBJ2-7; TRBD2 aligns across 9 bases. J lost 5 bases, V lost 2 bases, and 8 bases had no gene match. The CDR3 runs 15 residues. The germline gives CDR1 SGHRS, CDR2 YFSETQ. The CDR3 region is CASSLGGRALDEQYF. Here the CDR3 DNA reads TGCGCCAGCAGCTTAGGCGGGAGGGCCCTGGACGAGCAGTACTTC.

The chain carries TRBV11-3 and TRBJ2-3; D perhaps matches TRBD1 (6 bases). The CDR3 spans 16 residues. Trimming took off 5 bases at V and 0 bases at J, with 15 bases between the two ends. Germline V gene sequence: CDR1 SGHNT, CDR2 YENEEA. In nucleotides, the CDR3 is TGTGCCAGCAGCACCTACAGGGAGCGGAGCACAGATACGCAGTATTTT. Translating it yields CASSTYRERSTDTQYF.

The V call is TRBV19, the J call TRBJ2-3, with D uncertain. The CDR3 runs to 12 residues. Between the trimmed V and J ends, which lost 6 bases and 4 bases, there was a span of 8 bases. Looked up from germline, CDR1 is LNHDA and CDR2 is SQIVND (reference sequence). Here the CDR3 DNA reads TGTGCCAGTAGCCCTCTTTCAGATACGCAGTATTTT. As protein: CASSPLSDTQYF. The full variable domain, with the rest looked up from reference TRBV19 and TRBJ2-3, is DGGITQSPKYLFRKEGQNVTLSCEQNLNHDAMYWYRQDPGQGLRLIYYSQIVNDFQKGDIAEGYSVSREKKESFPLTVTSAQKNPTAFYLCASSPLSDTQYFGPGTRLTVL.